The 22 T cell receptor beta chains given below trace back to one sample, sequenced in a study of graft-versus-host responses after intestinal transplantation. The authors processed graft tissue to release intraepithelial and lamina propria lymphocytes. Libraries were prepared by immunoSEQ multiplex PCR; TCRdb keeps only in-frame clonotypes and omits some of them. Counted here are roughly 9,600 clones, over 70% occurring once; the ten biggest clones make up 20%. This material consisted of ileum tissue, taken 450 to 480 days after intestinal transplantation. Receptors were obtained from a human patient who received an intestinal transplant, so some T cells may come from the graft donor.

This clone has just one count. The J gene is TRBJ2-1, the V gene TRBV29-1; a possible D gene is TRBD2 (6 bases). CDR3 size: 14 residues. The ends were cut back, 4 bases at V and 4 bases at J, with 14 bases in the middle. Germline CDR1 SQVTM, CDR2 ANQGSEA. The CDR3 coding sequence is TGCAGCGTTGTTGGAGGGAGCGCTTACAATGAGCAGTTCTTC. It codes for CSVVGGSAYNEQFF.

This clone was found once. This chain links TRBV15 with TRBJ2-1, with 8 nucleotides matching TRBD2. The V and J ends lost 3 bases and 8 bases, in that order; junction bases with no gene match: 3. CDR1 is LNHNV, CDR2 YYDKDF, per germline (reference sequence). There are 13 residues in the CDR3. CDR3 sequence: CATSSRGGYEQFF. The CDR3 DNA is TGTGCCACCAGCAGCCGGGGGGGCTATGAGCAGTTCTTC.

Turning to this clone: Other nucleotide sequences in the sample specify the same CDR3. For the CDR3, the DNA is TGTGCCAGCAGCCCAGGGACAGATCAAGAGACCCAGTACTTC. This gives the protein CASSPGTDQETQYF. The genes are TRBV28 and TRBJ2-5, with 7 bases identical to TRBD1. The CDR3 has 14 amino acids. The trim removed 6 bases at V and 2 bases at J, leaving 6 bases unmatched. In germline, CDR1 is MDHEN, CDR2 SYDVKM.

This clone was recorded only once. The gene calls are TRBV7-7 and TRBJ1-2; 8 positions match TRBD1. CDR1 is SSHAT, CDR2 FNYEAQ, per germline (reference sequence). The CDR3 is 16 residues long. The J segment lost 8 bases and the V segment lost 5 bases, leaving 16 bases of the junction unmatched. The CDR3 nucleotides are TGTGCCAGCAGCCGCAAGCCAGGGACAGGCGCTGGAGGCTACACCTTC. Translating it yields CASSRKPGTGAGGYTF.

The rearrangement joins TRBV6-5 to TRBJ2-1; D is possibly TRBD2 (7 bases). CDR3 size: 15 residues. Germline CDR1 is MNHEY and CDR2 is SVGAGI. With 4 bases removed from V and 4 bases from J, the gap between germline ends came to 14 bases. The chain's CDR3 is CASSSTGGVYNEQFF. CDR3 bases: TGTGCCAGCAGTTCGACGGGGGGCGTATACAATGAGCAGTTCTTC.

The chain uses TRBV6-1 and TRBJ1-2; TRBD1 is a possible D gene (6 bases). CDR3 size: 14 residues. Looked up from germline, CDR1 is MNHNS and CDR2 is SASEGT. The V and J ends lost 6 bases and 2 bases respectively, with 13 bases between them. The CDR3: CASRPTGSNYGYTF. The CDR3 DNA follows: TGTGCCAGCAGGCCCACAGGGTCGAACTATGGCTACACCTTC.

This chain joins TRBV27 and TRBJ2-4; D not resolved. The CDR3 sequence is 13 residues long. From germline, CDR1 is MNHEY and CDR2 SMNVEV (reference sequence). The V gene lost 8 bases and the J gene lost 4 bases, with 12 bases spanning the gap. The CDR3 DNA is TGTGCCAGCCGGAAGTTGGCAAAAAACATTCAGTACTTC. Translation gives CASRKLAKNIQYF.

The chain carries TRBV9 and TRBJ1-1, with TRBD1 matching 8 bases. Germline V gene lookup returns CDR1 SGDLS and CDR2 YYNGEE. The CDR3 loop spans 13 amino acids. V lost 2 bases to trimming and J lost 8 bases; unmatched junction nucleotides: 5. In DNA form, the CDR3 reads TGTGCCAGCAGCGTTGACAGGGGCGCCGAAGCTTTCTTT. Its translation is CASSVDRGAEAFF.

The chain couples TRBV14 to TRBJ2-5; perhaps TRBD1 as D (5 bases). Germline CDR1 is SGHDN and CDR2 is FVKESK. V was pared by 1 base and J by 7 bases, with 16 bases between. The CDR3 is 15 amino acids. CDR3 protein: CASSQVWTAQGTQYF. The CDR3 DNA reads as TGTGCCAGCAGCCAAGTGTGGACGGCCCAGGGGACCCAGTACTTC. Based on the CDR3 plus reference TRBV14 and TRBJ2-5, the full variable domain is EAGVTQFPSHSVIEKGQTVTLRCDPISGHDNLYWYRRVMGKEIKFLLHFVKESKQDESGMPNNRFLAERTGGTYSTLKVQPAELEDSGVYFCASSQVWTAQGTQYFGPGTRLLVL.

This clone was counted between two and nine times. The V gene is TRBV9, the J gene TRBJ2-1, with 7 bases aligning to TRBD1. The junction had 9 bases not matched to a gene; V was cut back by 7 bases and J by 5 bases. CDR3 length: 14 amino acids. Germline-derived CDR1 and CDR2 are SGDLS and YYNGEE. CDR3 DNA: TGTGCCAGCCGACAAGGGACAGAACACAATGAGCAGTTCTTC. Amino acids: CASRQGTEHNEQFF.

V usage is TRBV9 and J usage is TRBJ1-3; perhaps TRBD1 as D (5 bases). This CDR3 is 15 amino acids long. Trimming cost V 3 bases and J 0 bases, with 10 bases left between them. CDR1 is SGDLS and CDR2 is YYNGEE in the germline V gene. The CDR3 protein is CASSEGEGSGNTIYF. In nucleotides, the CDR3 is TGTGCCAGCAGCGAAGGGGAAGGCTCTGGAAACACCATATATTTT. Full variable domain (outside the CDR3, taken from reference TRBV9 and TRBJ1-3): DSGVTQTPKHLITATGQRVTLRCSPRSGDLSVYWYQQSLDQGLQFLIQYYNGEERAKGNILERFSAQQFPDLHSELNLSSLELGDSALYFCASSEGEGSGNTIYFGEGSWLTVV.

The rearrangement uses TRBV14 and TRBJ2-2; perhaps TRBD1 as D (5 bases). Between the trimmed V and J ends, which lost 0 bases and 7 bases, there was a span of 12 bases. This CDR3 spans 15 amino acids. Germline CDR1 is SGHDN and CDR2 is FVKESK. CDR3 sequence (DNA): TGTGCCAGCAGCCAAGATGGGTCAGGGCTCGGGGAGCTGTTTTTT. Protein product: CASSQDGSGLGELFF.

The gene calls are TRBV10-2 and TRBJ1-1; possibly TRBD1 for D (6 bases). The germline CDR1 and CDR2 sequences are WSHSY and SAAADI. The CDR3 runs to 11 residues. The V gene lost 7 bases and the J gene lost 3 bases, with 6 bases spanning the gap. The CDR3 region is CASKGDTEAFF. In nucleotides, the CDR3 is TGCGCCAGCAAGGGGGACACTGAAGCTTTCTTT.

This clone has more than one count but fewer than ten. The CDR3 DNA follows: TGTGCCAGCAGCGGCCCGGACAGGGGCACTCACGAGCAGTACTTC. Translating it yields CASSGPDRGTHEQYF. The rearrangement joins TRBV5-4 to TRBJ2-7; 9 nucleotides align to TRBD1. With 4 bases clipped from V and 5 bases from J, the junction kept 10 bases outside the gene matches. CDR1 SGHNT and CDR2 YYREEE come from the germline V gene (reference sequence). The CDR3 spans 15 residues.

This clone was counted between two and nine times. Sequence at one end of the junction differs from germline and may be a read error. The V gene is TRBV4-2, the J gene TRBJ1-1; D is unresolved. In germline, CDR1 is LGHNA, CDR2 YNFKEQ. The CDR3 has 14 amino acids. The CDR3 here is CASSQGSLNTGAFF. DNA of the CDR3: TGTGCCAGCAGTCAAGGTAGTCTAAACACTGGAGCTTTCTTT.

The chain joins TRBV5-1 to TRBJ2-1; no clear D gene. Trimming removed 4 bases from V and 0 bases from J, with 14 bases in between. The CDR3 extends over 16 amino acids. Germline V gene sequence: CDR1 SGHRS, CDR2 YFSETQ. The CDR3 nucleotides read TGCGCCAGCAGCCCCAGACACCACTTCTCCTACAATGAGCAGTTCTTC. Encoded protein: CASSPRHHFSYNEQFF.

The J gene is TRBJ2-3, the V gene TRBV15; D gene ambiguous. V dropped 0 bases and J dropped 6 bases, with 4 bases sitting between them. The V gene's germline CDR1 is LNHNV and CDR2 YYDKDF (reference sequence). The CDR3 spans 12 residues. The CDR3 DNA reads as TGTGCCACCAGCAGAGAATCGGATACGCAGTATTTT. It encodes CATSRESDTQYF. Filled out from reference TRBV15 and TRBJ2-3, the complete variable domain reads DAMVIQNPRYQVTQFGKPVTLSCSQTLNHNVMYWYQQKSSQAPKLLFHYYDKDFNNEADTPDNFQSRRPNTSFCFLDIRSPGLGDTAMYLCATSRESDTQYFGPGTRLTVL.

This clone was recorded once. At one end the junction does not follow the germline gene, possibly because of a read error. The chain combines TRBV27 with TRBJ2-7; D is uncertain. The CDR3 loop spans 9 amino acids. Germline V gene data show CDR1 as MNHEY and CDR2 as SMNVEV (reference sequence). Written as DNA, the CDR3 is TGTGCTCCACACTGCTGCGTCGACTTC. Encoded protein: CAPHCCVDF.

V usage is TRBV4-2 and J usage is TRBJ2-3, with a tentative D call TRBD2 (6 bases). The germline V gene has CDR1 LGHNA and CDR2 YNFKEQ. The CDR3 consists of 16 residues. The V end was cut by 0 bases, the J end by 0 bases, with 10 bases between. The CDR3 DNA reads as TGTGCCAGCAGCCAAGAGCGACTAGTCAGCACAGATACGCAGTATTTT. This sequence encodes CASSQERLVSTDTQYF.

The sample holds a few counts of this clone. The chain has TRBV15 and TRBJ2-6, with 9 positions matching TRBD1. The CDR3 is 18 residues long. Per germline, CDR1 LNHNV and CDR2 YYDKDF (reference sequence). Losses at the gene ends were 3 bases for V and 0 bases for J; bases not matched to a gene: 6. This CDR3 reads CATSSKTGGNSGANVLTF. The CDR3, as DNA: TGTGCCACCAGCAGTAAAACAGGGGGCAACTCTGGGGCCAACGTCCTGACTTTC.

In this sample, this clone turned up a few times. The chain joins TRBV6-5 to TRBJ1-1; D remains ambiguous. The length of the CDR3 is 12 residues. The V gene's germline CDR1 is MNHEY and CDR2 SVGAGI. V dropped 4 bases and J dropped 1 base, with 4 bases sitting between them. This CDR3 is CASSFGNTEAFF. In DNA form, the CDR3 reads TGTGCCAGCAGTTTCGGGAACACTGAAGCTTTCTTT.

Worth noting for this clone: One junction end disagrees with the germline gene, perhaps due to a read error. The CDR3 sequence: CAISGLAGGDERYF. For the CDR3, the DNA is TGTGCCATCAGCGGGCTAGCGGGGGGTGACGAGCGGTACTTC. The genes are TRBV10-3 and TRBJ2-7, with 11 bases identical to TRBD2. Germline assignment: CDR1 ENHRY and CDR2 SYGVKD. This CDR3 spans 14 amino acids.